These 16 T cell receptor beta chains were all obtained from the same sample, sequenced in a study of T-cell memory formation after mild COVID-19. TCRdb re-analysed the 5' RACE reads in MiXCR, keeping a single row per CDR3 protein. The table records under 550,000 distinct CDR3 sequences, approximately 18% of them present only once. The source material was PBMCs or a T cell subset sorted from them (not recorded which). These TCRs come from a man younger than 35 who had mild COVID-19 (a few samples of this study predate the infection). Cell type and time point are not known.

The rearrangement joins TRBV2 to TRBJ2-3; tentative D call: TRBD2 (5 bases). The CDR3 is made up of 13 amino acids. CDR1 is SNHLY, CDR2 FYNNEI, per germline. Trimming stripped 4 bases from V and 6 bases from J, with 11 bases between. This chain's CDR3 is CASSADSGDTQYF. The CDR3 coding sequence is TGTGCCAGCAGTGCGGACTCTGGGGATACGCAGTATTTT.

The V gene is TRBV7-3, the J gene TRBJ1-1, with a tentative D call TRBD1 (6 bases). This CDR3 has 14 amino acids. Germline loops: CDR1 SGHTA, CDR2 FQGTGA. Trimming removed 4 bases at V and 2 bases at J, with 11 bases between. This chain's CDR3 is CASSSGHTNTEAFF. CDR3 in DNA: TGTGCCAGCAGCTCGGGACATACAAACACTGAAGCTTTCTTT.

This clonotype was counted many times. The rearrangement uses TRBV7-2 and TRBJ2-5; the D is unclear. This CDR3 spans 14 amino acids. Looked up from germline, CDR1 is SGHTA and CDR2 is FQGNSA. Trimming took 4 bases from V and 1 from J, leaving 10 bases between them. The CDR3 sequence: CASSSSQVQETQYF. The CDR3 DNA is TGTGCCAGCAGCTCCTCCCAAGTCCAAGAGACCCAGTACTTC.

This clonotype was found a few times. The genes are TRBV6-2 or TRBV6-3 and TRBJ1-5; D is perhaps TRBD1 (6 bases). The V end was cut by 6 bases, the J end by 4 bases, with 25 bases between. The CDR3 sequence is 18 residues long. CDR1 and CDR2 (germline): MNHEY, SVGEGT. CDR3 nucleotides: TGTGCCAGCAGCCGCCGACAGGCGATTACCCGACCAAATCAGCCCCAGCATTTT. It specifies CASSRRQAITRPNQPQHF.

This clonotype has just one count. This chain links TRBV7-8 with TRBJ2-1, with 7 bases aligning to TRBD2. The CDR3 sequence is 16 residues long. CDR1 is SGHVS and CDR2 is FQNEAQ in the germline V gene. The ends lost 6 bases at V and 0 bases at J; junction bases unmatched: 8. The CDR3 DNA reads TGTGCCAGCAGAGCAAGCGGGGCAAGCTCCTACAATGAGCAGTTCTTC. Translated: CASRASGASSYNEQFF.

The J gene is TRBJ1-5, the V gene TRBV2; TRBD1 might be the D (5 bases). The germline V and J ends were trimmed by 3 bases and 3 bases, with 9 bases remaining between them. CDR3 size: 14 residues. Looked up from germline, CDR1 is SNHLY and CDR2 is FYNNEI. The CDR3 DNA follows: TGTGCCAGCAGTGAGACAGTAGTCAATCAGCCCCAGCATTTT. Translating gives CASSETVVNQPQHF. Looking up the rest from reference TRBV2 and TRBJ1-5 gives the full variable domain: EPEVTQTPSHQVTQMGQEVILRCVPISNHLYFYWYRQILGQKVEFLVSFYNNEISEKSEIFDDQFSVERPDGSNFTLKIRSTKLEDSAMYFCASSETVVNQPQHFGDGTRLSIL.

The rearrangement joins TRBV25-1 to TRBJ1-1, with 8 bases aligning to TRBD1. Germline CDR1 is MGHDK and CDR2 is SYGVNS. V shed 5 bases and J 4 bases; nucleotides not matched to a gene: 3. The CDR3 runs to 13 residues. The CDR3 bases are TGTGCCAGCAGTAACAGGGGGTTCACTGAAGCTTTCTTT. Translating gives CASSNRGFTEAFF.

This CDR3 reads CASSLESGPWDV. As DNA, the CDR3 is TGTGCCAGCAGCCTCGAGTCAGGTCCCTGGGACGTC. This chain links TRBV7-9 with TRBJ2-7, with D hard to call. The germline CDR1 and CDR2 sequences are SEHNR and FQNEAQ (reference sequence). This CDR3 is built from 12 residues.

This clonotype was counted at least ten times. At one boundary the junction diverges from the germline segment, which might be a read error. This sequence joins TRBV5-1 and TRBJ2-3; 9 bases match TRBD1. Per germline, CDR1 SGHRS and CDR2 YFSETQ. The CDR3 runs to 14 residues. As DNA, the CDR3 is TGTGCCAGCTCATCGGGACAGGGCGGGGATACGCAGTATTTT. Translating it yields CASSSGQGGDTQYF.

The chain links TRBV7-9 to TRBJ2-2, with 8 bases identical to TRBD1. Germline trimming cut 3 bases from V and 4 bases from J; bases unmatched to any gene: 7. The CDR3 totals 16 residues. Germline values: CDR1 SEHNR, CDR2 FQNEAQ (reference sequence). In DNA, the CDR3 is TGTGCCAGCAGCTTCGGACAGGGTGCGAGCACCGGGGAGCTGTTTTTT. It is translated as CASSFGQGASTGELFF.

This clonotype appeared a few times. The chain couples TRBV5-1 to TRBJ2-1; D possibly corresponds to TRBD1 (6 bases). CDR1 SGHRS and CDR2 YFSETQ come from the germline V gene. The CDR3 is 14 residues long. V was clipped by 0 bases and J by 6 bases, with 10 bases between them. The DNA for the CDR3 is TGCGCCAGCAGCTTGGAGAGGACAGTCAATGAGCAGTTCTTC. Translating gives CASSLERTVNEQFF.

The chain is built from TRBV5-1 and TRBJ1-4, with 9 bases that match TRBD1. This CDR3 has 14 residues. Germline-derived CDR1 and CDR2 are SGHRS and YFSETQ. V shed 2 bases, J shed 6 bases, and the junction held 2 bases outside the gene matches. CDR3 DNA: TGCGCCAGCAGCTTCAGGACAGGGGATGAAAAACTGTTTTTT. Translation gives CASSFRTGDEKLFF.

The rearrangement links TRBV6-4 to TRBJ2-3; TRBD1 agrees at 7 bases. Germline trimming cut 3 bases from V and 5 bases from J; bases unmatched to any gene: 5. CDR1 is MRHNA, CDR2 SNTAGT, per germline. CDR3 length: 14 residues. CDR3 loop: CASSEEGAGDTQYF. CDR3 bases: TGTGCCAGCAGTGAAGAGGGGGCGGGAGATACGCAGTATTTT.

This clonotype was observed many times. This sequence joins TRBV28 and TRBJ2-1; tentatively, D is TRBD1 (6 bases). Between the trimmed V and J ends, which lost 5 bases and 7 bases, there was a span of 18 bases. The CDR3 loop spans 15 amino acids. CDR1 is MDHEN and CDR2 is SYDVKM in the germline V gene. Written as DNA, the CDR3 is TGTGCCAGCAGTCCCCCCCGGACAGTCGGGAATGAGCAGTTCTTC. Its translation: CASSPPRTVGNEQFF.

The CDR3 bases are TGTGCCAGCAGTTCTCTAGCGGGGGAGGATACGCAGTATTTT. This translates into CASSSLAGEDTQYF. This chain uses TRBV27 with TRBJ2-3; 10 bases are a match to TRBD2. This CDR3 has 14 amino acids. Looked up from germline, CDR1 is MNHEY and CDR2 is SMNVEV (reference sequence). The trim removed 4 bases at V and 6 bases at J, leaving 4 bases unmatched.

The DNA of the CDR3 is TGTGCCAGCAGCTTAGTGGATTGGACTGAAGCTTTCTTT. It codes for CASSLVDWTEAFF. The chain links TRBV7-2 to TRBJ1-1, with unresolved D. The CDR3 loop spans 13 amino acids. Germline V CDR1 and CDR2: SGHTA, FQGNSA. Deletions cut 1 base from V and 5 bases from J, with 8 bases between.